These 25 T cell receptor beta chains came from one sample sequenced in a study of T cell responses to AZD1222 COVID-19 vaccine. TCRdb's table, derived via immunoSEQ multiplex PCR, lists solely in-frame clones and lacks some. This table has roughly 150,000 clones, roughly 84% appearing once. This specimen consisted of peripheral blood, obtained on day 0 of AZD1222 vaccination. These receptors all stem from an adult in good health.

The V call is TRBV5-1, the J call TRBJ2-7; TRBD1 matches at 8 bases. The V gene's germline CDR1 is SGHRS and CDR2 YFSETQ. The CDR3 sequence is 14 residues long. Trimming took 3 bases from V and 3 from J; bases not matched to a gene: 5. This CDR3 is CASSSGQGFYEQYF. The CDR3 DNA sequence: TGCGCCAGCAGCTCCGGACAGGGCTTCTACGAGCAGTACTTC.

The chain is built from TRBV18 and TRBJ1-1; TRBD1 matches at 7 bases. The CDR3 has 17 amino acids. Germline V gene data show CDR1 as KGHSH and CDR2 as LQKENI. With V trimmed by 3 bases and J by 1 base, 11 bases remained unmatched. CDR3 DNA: TGTGCCAGCTCACCCAGACCCTTTAGACAGGGGAACACTGAAGCTTTCTTT. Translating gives CASSPRPFRQGNTEAFF.

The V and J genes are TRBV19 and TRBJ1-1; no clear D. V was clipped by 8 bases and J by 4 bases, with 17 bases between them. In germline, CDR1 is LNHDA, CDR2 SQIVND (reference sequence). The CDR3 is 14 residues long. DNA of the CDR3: TGTGCCAGTTCCCAGGTAGGGTTCGCCACTGAAGCTTTCTTT. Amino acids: CASSQVGFATEAFF. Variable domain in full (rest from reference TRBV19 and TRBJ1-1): DGGITQSPKYLFRKEGQNVTLSCEQNLNHDAMYWYRQDPGQGLRLIYYSQIVNDFQKGDIAEGYSVSREKKESFPLTVTSAQKNPTAFYLCASSQVGFATEAFFGQGTRLTVV.

CDR3 nucleotide sequence: TGTGCCAGCAGCTTCAAGGACTCTGGAAACACCATATATTTT. Encoded protein: CASSFKDSGNTIYF. V gene TRBV7-9 combines with J gene TRBJ1-3; D call uncertain. Trimming pared 3 bases from V and 0 bases from J, leaving 6 bases between. CDR1 and CDR2 (germline): SEHNR, FQNEAQ (reference sequence). This CDR3 comprises 14 residues.

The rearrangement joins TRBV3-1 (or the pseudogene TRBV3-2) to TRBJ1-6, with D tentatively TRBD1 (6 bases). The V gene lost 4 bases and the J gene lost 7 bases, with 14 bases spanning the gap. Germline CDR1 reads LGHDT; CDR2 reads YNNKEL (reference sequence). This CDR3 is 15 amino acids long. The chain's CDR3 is CASSPQAGVNSPLHF. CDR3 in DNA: TGTGCCAGCAGCCCCCAAGCAGGGGTAAATTCACCCCTCCACTTT.

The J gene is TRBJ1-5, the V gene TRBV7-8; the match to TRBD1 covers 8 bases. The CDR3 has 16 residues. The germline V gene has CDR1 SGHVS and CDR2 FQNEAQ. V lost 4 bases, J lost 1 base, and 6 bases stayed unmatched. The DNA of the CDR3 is TGTGCCAGCAGCTCCTCAGGGGGCAGGAGCAATCAGCCCCAGCATTTT. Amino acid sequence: CASSSSGGRSNQPQHF. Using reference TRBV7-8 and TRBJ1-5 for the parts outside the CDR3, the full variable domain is GAGVSQSPRYKVAKRGQDVALRCDPISGHVSLFWYQQALGQGPEFLTYFQNEAQLDKSGLPSDRFFAERPEGSVSTLKIQRTQQEDSAVYLCASSSSGGRSNQPQHFGDGTRLSIL.

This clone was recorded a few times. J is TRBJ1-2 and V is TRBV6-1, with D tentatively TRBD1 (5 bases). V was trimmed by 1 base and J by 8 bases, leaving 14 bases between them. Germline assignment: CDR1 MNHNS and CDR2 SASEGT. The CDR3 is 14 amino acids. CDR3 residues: CASSEGPGRVGYTF. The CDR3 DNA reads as TGTGCCAGCAGTGAAGGGCCAGGGAGGGTAGGCTACACCTTC.

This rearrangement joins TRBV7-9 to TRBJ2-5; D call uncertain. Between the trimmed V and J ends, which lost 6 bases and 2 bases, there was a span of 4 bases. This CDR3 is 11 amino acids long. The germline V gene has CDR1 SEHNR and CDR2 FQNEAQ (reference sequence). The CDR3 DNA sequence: TGTGCCAGCAGGTTACAAGAGACCCAGTACTTC. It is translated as CASRLQETQYF.

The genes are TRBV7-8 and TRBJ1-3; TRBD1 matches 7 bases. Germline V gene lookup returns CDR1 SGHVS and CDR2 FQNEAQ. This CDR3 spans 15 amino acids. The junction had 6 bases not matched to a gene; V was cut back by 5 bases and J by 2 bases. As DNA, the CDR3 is TGTGCCAGCAGCAACAGGGGATCCCCTGGAAACACCATATATTTT. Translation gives CASSNRGSPGNTIYF.

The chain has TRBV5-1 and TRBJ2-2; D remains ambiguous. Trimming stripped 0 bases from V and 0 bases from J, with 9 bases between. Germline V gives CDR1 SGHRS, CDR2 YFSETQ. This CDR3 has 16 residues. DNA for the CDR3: TGCGCCAGCAGCTTGGAAGGGCAGTCGAACACCGGGGAGCTGTTTTTT. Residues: CASSLEGQSNTGELFF. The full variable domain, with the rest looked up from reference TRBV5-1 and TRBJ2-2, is KAGVTQTPRYLIKTRGQQVTLSCSPISGHRSVSWYQQTPGQGLQFLFEYFSETQRNKGNFPGRFSGRQFSNSRSEMNVSTLELGDSALYLCASSLEGQSNTGELFFGEGSRLTVL.

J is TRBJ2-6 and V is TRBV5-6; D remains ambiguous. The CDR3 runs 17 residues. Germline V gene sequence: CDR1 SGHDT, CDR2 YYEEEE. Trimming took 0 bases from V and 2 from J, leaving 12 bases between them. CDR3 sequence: CASSLVGQYTGANVLTF. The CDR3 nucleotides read TGTGCCAGCAGCTTGGTTGGGCAGTATACTGGGGCCAACGTCCTGACTTTC.

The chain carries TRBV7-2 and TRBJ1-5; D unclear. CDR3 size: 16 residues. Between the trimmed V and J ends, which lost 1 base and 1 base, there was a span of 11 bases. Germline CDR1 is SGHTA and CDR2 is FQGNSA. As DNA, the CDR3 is TGTGCCAGCAGCTTAGAATCTGGCCTGAGCAATCAGCCCCAGCATTTT. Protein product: CASSLESGLSNQPQHF.

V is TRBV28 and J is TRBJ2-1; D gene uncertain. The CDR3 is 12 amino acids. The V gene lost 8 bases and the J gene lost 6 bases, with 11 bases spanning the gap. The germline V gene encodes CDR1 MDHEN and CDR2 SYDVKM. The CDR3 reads CASGLVGNEQFF. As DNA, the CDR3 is TGTGCCAGCGGCCTAGTGGGCAATGAGCAGTTCTTC.

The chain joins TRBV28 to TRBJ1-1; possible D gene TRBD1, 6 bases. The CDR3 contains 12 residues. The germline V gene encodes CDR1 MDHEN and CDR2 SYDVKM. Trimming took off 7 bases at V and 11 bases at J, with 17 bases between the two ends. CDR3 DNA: TGTGCCAGCAAGCGACAGGCGGAAGGGGCTTTCTTT. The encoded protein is CASKRQAEGAFF.

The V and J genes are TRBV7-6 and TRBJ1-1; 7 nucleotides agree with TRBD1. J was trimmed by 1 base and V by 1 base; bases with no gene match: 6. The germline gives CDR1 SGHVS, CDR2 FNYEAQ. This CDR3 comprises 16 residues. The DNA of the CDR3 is TGTGCCAGCAGCTTAGGACTAGGGACAGAGAACACTGAAGCTTTCTTT. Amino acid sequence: CASSLGLGTENTEAFF.

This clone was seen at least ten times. The CDR3 bases are TGTGCCAGCCTCTCGTTGAATCAGCCCCAGCATTTT. Protein: CASLSLNQPQHF. The rearrangement joins TRBV28 to TRBJ1-5, with D uncertain. The CDR3 extends over 12 amino acids. Trimming cost V 8 bases and J 4 bases, with 9 bases left between them. The germline V gene encodes CDR1 MDHEN and CDR2 SYDVKM.

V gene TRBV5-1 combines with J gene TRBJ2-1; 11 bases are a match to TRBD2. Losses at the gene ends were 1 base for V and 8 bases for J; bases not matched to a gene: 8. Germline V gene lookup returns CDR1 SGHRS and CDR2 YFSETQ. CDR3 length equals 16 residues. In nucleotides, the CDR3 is TGCGCCAGCAGCTTGATCGTGTTAGCGGGGGGGCATGAGCAGTTCTTC. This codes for CASSLIVLAGGHEQFF.

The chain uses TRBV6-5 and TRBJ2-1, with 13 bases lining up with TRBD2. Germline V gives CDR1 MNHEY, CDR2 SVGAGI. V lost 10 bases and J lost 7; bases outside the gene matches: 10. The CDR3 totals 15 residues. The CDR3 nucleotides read TGTGCCACCCTACCTCGGGGACTAGCGGGGAATGAGCAGTTCTTC. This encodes CATLPRGLAGNEQFF.

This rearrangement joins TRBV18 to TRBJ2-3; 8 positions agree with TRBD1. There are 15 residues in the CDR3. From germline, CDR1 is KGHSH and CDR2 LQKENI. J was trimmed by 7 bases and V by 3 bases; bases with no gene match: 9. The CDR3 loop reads CASSPLGTGQNTQYF. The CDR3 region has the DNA TGTGCCAGCTCACCGCTCGGGACAGGACAAAATACGCAGTATTTT.

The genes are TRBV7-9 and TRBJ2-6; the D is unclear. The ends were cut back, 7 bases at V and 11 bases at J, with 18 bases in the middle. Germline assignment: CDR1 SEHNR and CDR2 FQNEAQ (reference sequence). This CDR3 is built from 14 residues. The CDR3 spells CASTFTQGTYVLTF. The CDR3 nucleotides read TGTGCCAGCACCTTCACACAAGGTACCTACGTCCTGACTTTC.

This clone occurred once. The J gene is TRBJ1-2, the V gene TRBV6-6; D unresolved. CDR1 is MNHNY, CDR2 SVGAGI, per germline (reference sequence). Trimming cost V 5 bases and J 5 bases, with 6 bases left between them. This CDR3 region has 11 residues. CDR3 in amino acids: CASSPTYGYTF. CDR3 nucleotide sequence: TGTGCCAGCAGTCCAACTTATGGCTACACCTTC.

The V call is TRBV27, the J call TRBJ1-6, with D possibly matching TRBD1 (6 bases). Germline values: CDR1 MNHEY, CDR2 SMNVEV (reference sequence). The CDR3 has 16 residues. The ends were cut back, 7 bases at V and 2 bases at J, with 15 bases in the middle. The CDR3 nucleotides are TGTGCCAGCACCCTCCAGCCAGGGGCCTATAATTCACCCCTCCACTTT. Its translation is CASTLQPGAYNSPLHF.

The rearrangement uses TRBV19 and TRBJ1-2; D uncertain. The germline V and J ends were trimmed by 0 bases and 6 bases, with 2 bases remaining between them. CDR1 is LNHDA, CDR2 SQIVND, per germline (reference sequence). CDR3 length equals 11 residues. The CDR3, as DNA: TGTGCCAGTAGTATAGAACATGGCTACACCTTC. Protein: CASSIEHGYTF.

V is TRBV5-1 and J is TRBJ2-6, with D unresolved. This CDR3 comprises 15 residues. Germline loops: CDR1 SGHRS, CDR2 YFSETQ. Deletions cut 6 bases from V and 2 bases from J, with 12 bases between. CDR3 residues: CASMGSMTGANVLTF. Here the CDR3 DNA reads TGCGCCAGCATGGGCTCGATGACTGGGGCCAACGTCCTGACTTTC.

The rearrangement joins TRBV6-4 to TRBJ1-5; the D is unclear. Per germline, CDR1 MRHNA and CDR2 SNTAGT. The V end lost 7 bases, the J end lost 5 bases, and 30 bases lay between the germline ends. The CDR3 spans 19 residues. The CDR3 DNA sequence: TGTGCCAGCACTAGACCGGGTCCCCCTCCCTTTCCTCTACATCAGCCCCAGCATTTT. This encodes CASTRPGPPPFPLHQPQHF.